The T cell receptor beta chain described here comes from a study of lymphopenia after photon versus proton radiotherapy (dated by TCRdb to between 2019 and 2020). Regarding the complete study: The immunological effects of photon versus proton radiation therapy were compared in patients with gastrointestinal tumors who developed high-grade lymphopenia. The 20 patients in the cohort had gastrointestinal tumors, were treated with either photon or proton therapy, and subsequently developed lymphopenia. The goal of the study was to describe how the two radiation modalities differ in their effects on the immune system. Summary of the overall study and its limitations: Proton-treated patients stayed relatively stable during treatment, while photon-treated patients lost naive T cells and TCR diversity and gained effector/memory populations. Once the lymphocyte count had reached its nadir, the repertoires of photon-treated patients showed oligoclonal expansion, particularly of CD8+ Temra cells, and this expansion drove the decline in diversity. Across the cohort, an inverse correlation was found between a larger post-nadir drop in TCR diversity and overall survival time among patients who died. The survival association was assessed only in patients who died, and better survival with proton therapy was presented by the authors as a possibility rather than a demonstrated result.

Preparation of the library involved the immunoSEQ multiplex PCR assay. Deep sequencing of rearranged TCR beta loci, alongside multiparametric flow cytometry, was used to profile T cell repertoires. TCRdb took this table from immuneACCESS and kept in-frame rearrangements with V and J called. Such tables lack part of the clones; where checked against another copy, unresolved V genes explain under half of the gap, and the rest is unexplained. The sample has about 40,000 clones on record, about 84% of them singletons. The ten largest make up 2.9% of the sample. CDR1 and CDR2, per the germline V gene, are KGHSH and LQKENI. The CDR3 sequence holds 16 residues, the cysteine and phenylalanine included. Only the CDR3 DNA is retained, 48 bases long and in frame from the first base. V is shortened by 3 bases, J by 0 bases, and the region joining them spans 15 bases. In regard to this clone: Its antigen remains unidentified. Qualities for individual bases were not recorded, and no much larger clone is one base off.

The rearranged chain carries TRBV18 and TRBJ2-7, with the D gene too uncertain to name. The sequence derives from a man in his fifties with gastric cancer. The sequences come from peripheral blood, collected from a patient treated with photon-based radiotherapy. The sequenced DNA is TGTGCCAGCTCACCTCGGACGACACAGTCCTCCTACGAGCAGTACTTC. The translation is CASSPRTTQSSYEQYF.